This TCR beta chain was found in a study of tumor and adjacent non-tumor tissue in lung cancer. Whole-study context: Patients were aged roughly 31 to 76, nine to eleven men and about five women, stage I to III.

CDR1 and CDR2 (germline): SGHAT, FQNNGV. The length of the CDR3 is 15 residues. RNA was extracted from bulk tissue without any cell sorting. Distant lung tissue was collected more than 3 cm away from the tumor edge. Three rounds of nested PCR, following a modified ARM-PCR protocol, produced the TCRbeta library. Via MiXCR, TCRdb re-called the multiplex PCR reads, giving one row per CDR3 protein. The data contain 60,000 to 80,000 distinct CDR3 sequences, around 70% of them seen just once; the ten biggest clones take up about a quarter. Study-level findings and limits: Significantly higher TCR diversity was found in tumor than normal lung. Higher tumor TCR diversity was associated with shorter survival.

A note on this clonotype: Its antigen is unidentified. The junction and the germline gene differ at one end; a read error may be behind it.

The TCR sequence derives from a woman in her 50s with non-small cell lung cancer. The specimen sequenced was distant non-tumor lung tissue. V gene TRBV11-2 combines with J gene TRBJ2-1, with 7 nucleotides matching TRBD1. The CDR3 DNA is TGTGCCAGTAGCTTAGGACAGGCCCCCTACGATGAGCAGTTCTTT. Translating gives CASSLGQAPYDEQFF.